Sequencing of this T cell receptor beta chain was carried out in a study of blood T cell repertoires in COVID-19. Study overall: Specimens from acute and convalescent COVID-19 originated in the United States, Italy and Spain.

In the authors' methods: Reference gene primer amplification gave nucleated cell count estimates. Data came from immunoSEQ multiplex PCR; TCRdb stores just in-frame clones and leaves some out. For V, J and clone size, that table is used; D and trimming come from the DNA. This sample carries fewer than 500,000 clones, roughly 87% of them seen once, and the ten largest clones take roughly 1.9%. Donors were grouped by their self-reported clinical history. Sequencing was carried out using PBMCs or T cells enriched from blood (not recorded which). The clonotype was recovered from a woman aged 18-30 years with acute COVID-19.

The CDR3 DNA reads TGTGCCAGCAGTTACTCGGGGGGGGTACACACTGAAGCTTTCTTT. Translated, it gives CASSYSGGVHTEAFF. The chain links TRBV6-5 to TRBJ1-1, with D perhaps TRBD1 (5 bases). V was pared by 0 bases and J by 3 bases, with 11 bases between. Germline CDR1 MNHEY, CDR2 SVGAGI. The CDR3 totals 15 residues.